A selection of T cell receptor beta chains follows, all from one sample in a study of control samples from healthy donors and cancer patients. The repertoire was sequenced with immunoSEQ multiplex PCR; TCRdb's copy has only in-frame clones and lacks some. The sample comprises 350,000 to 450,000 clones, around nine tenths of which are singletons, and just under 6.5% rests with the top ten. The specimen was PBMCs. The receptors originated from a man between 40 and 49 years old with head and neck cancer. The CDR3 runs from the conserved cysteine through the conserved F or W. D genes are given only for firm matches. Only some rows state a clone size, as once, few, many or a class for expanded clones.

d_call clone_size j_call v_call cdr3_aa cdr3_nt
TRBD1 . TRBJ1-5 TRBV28 CASRTGVQPQHF TGTGCCAGCAGGACAGGGGTTCAGCCCCAGCATTTT
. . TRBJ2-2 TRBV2 CASSERGDTGELFF TGTGCCAGCAGTGAAAGGGGGGACACCGGGGAGCTGTTTTTT
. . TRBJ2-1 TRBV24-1 CATSDNTGSSYNEQFF TGTGCCACCAGTGATAACACAGGGAGCTCCTACAATGAGCAGTTCTTC
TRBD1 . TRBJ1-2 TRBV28 CASSQQGAAGYTF TGTGCCAGCAGTCAACAGGGGGCGGCCGGCTACACCTTC
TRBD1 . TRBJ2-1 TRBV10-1 CASSVGTDSPSSYNEQFF TGCGCCAGCAGTGTGGGGACAGACTCCCCAAGCTCCTACAATGAGCAGTTCTTC
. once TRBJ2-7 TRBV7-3 CASSLGGGYEQYF TGTGCCAGCAGCTTGGGGGGCGGCTACGAGCAGTACTTC
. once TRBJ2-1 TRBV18 CASSPQGGNEQFF TGTGCCAGCTCACCACAGGGGGGGAATGAGCAGTTCTTC
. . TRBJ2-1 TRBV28 CASSFHNRAYEQFF TGTGCCAGCAGTTTTCATAACAGGGCGTATGAGCAGTTCTTC
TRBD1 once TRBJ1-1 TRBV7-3 CASSSGTVPTEAFF TGTGCCAGCAGCTCCGGGACAGTCCCCACTGAAGCTTTCTTT
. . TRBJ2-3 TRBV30 CAWSQGVDTQYF TGTGCCTGGAGTCAAGGAGTAGATACGCAGTATTTT
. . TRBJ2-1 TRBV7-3 CASSFVGGIRNEQFF TGTGCCAGCAGCTTCGTTGGCGGGATTCGGAATGAGCAGTTCTTC
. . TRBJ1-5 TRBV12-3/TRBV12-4 CASSFASHQPQHF TGTGCCAGCAGTTTTGCAAGCCATCAGCCCCAGCATTTT
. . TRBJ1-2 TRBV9 CASSQRQNYGYTF TGTGCCAGCAGCCAACGACAGAACTATGGCTACACCTTC
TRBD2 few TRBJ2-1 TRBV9 CASSPGLAREQFF TGTGCCAGCAGCCCGGGACTAGCTAGGGAGCAGTTCTTC
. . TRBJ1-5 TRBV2 CASSEGQINQPQHF TGTGCCAGCAGTGAAGGGCAGATCAATCAGCCCCAGCATTTT
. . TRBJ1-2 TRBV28 CASTLTGRSYGYTF TGTGCCAGCACCCTAACGGGCAGGAGCTATGGCTACACCTTC
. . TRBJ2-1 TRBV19 CASGPSVGTGVEEQFF TGTGCCAGTGGACCCTCCGTTGGGACGGGAGTCGAGGAGCAGTTCTTC
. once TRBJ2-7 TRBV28 CASVFKGSGEQYF TGTGCCAGCGTCTTTAAGGGGTCTGGCGAGCAGTACTTC
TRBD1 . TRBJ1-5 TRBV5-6 CASSSGTGTQPQHF TGTGCCAGCAGCTCCGGGACAGGGACCCAGCCCCAGCATTTT
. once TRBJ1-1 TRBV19 CASSMDMNTEAFF TGTGCCAGTAGTATGGACATGAACACTGAAGCTTTCTTT
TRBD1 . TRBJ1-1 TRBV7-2 CASSSASDRVWTEAFF TGTGCCAGCAGCTCCGCCTCCGACAGGGTTTGGACTGAAGCTTTCTTT
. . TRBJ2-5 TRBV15 CATSRVGRDEETQYF TGTGCCACCAGCAGAGTTGGGCGGGATGAGGAGACCCAGTACTTC
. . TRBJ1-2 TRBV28 CASSLGGTRGNYGYTF TGTGCCAGCAGTTTAGGTGGGACGCGAGGGAACTATGGCTACACCTTC
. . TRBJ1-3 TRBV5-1 CASSFDQGNANTIYF TGCGCCAGCAGCTTTGACCAGGGGAATGCGAACACCATATATTTT
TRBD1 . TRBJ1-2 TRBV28 CASSLSARTGNGGYTF TGTGCCAGCAGTTTATCCGCCCGGACAGGGAACGGGGGCTACACCTTC
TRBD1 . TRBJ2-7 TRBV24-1 CATSDPGGYEQYF TGTGCCACCAGTGACCCAGGGGGCTACGAGCAGTACTTC
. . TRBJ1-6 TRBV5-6 CASSSLDGGNSPLHF TGTGCCAGCAGCTCACTCGACGGAGGAAATTCACCCCTCCACTTT
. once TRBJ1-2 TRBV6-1 CASSGRGRDGGYGYTF TGTGCCAGCAGTGGACGGGGCAGGGATGGGGGCTATGGCTACACCTTC
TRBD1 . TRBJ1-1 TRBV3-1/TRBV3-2 CASRAVRQGEAFF TGTGCCAGCAGGGCGGTGAGACAGGGTGAAGCTTTCTTT
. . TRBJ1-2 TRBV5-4 CASSFAGSLLGYTF TGTGCCAGCAGCTTCGCCGGGTCCCTCCTAGGCTACACCTTC
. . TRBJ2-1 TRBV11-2 CASSLDFASNEQFF TGTGCCAGCAGCTTAGATTTTGCGAGCAATGAGCAGTTCTTC
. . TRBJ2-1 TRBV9 CASSYPRGTSYNEQFF TGTGCCAGCAGCTACCCTCGGGGGACCTCCTACAATGAGCAGTTCTTC
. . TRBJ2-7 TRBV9 CASSVASRASSYEQYF TGTGCCAGCAGCGTAGCGTCCAGGGCCAGCTCCTACGAGCAGTACTTC
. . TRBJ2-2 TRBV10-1 CASKGLTGELFF TGCGCCAGCAAGGGCCTTACCGGGGAGCTGTTTTTT
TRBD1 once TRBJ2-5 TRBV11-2 CASNQDQGVETQYF TGTGCCAGCAACCAGGATCAGGGGGTCGAGACCCAGTACTTC
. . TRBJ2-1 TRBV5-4 CASSSGVYEQFF TGTGCCAGCAGCTCAGGGGTCTATGAGCAGTTCTTC
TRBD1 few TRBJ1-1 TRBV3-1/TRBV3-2 CASSLLQGTEAFF TGTGCCAGCAGCCTCTTACAGGGGACTGAAGCTTTCTTT
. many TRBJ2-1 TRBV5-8 CASSWGLRNEQFF TGTGCCAGCAGCTGGGGACTTCGCAATGAGCAGTTCTTC
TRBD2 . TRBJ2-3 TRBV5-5 CASSFSFGGGQIDTQYF TGTGCCAGCAGCTTTTCTTTTGGGGGAGGGCAGATAGATACGCAGTATTTT
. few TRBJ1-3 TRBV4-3 CASSQVDSSGNTIYF TGCGCCAGCAGCCAAGTTGACAGCTCTGGAAACACCATATATTTT
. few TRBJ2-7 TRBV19 CASSIANRDVYEQYF TGTGCCAGTAGTATTGCCAATAGGGACGTCTACGAGCAGTACTTC
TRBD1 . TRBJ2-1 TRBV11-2 CASSLKGASPDGYNEQFF TGTGCCAGCAGCTTAAAGGGGGCCTCCCCTGACGGCTACAATGAGCAGTTCTTC
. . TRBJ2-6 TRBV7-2 CASSFSGTARSGANVLTF TGTGCCAGCAGCTTCTCCGGGACTGCACGCTCTGGGGCCAACGTCCTGACTTTC
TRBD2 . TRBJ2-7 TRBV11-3 CASSLAYGGTYEQYF TGTGCCAGCAGCTTAGCATACGGGGGGACCTACGAGCAGTACTTC
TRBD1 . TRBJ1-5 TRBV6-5 CASSPGTGDQPQHF TGTGCCAGCAGTCCCGGGACAGGAGATCAGCCCCAGCATTTT
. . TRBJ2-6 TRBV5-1 CASTPGSGANVLTF TGCGCCAGCACCCCCGGCTCTGGGGCCAACGTCCTGACTTTC
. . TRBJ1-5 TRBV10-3 CAISESTGQSNQPQHF TGTGCCATCAGTGAGTCGACAGGACAGTCCAATCAGCCCCAGCATTTT